A selection of T cell receptor beta chains follows, all from one sample in a study of sequential checkpoint blockade in melanoma. The assay was immunoSEQ multiplex PCR, and TCRdb's table has in-frame clones only and misses some. In the table there are fewer than 35,000 clones, 75% to 80% of which are singletons. The sequencing here drew on CD8+ T cells sorted from blood (inferred from file names), taken from a patient given nivolumab and ipilimumab in sequence. These receptors were obtained from a human donor with melanoma. CDR3s include the opening cysteine and the closing phenylalanine or tryptophan. A D gene is named only where the DNA matches it firmly. Clone size appears in some rows only: once, few, many, or a class for an expanded clone.

v_gene	j_gene	d_gene	abundance	CDR3nt	CDR3aa
TRBV6-1	TRBJ2-7	TRBD1	.	TGTGCCAGCAGTGAATTGACAGGGTCCTACGAGCAGTACTTC	CASSELTGSYEQYF
TRBV19	TRBJ1-2	.	.	TGTGCCAGTAGTATCGCAGCAGGTGGCTACACCTTC	CASSIAAGGYTF
TRBV28	TRBJ2-7	TRBD1	.	TGTGCCAGCCGAGCCCCCTTCAGGGGGTCCTACGAGCAGTACTTC	CASRAPFRGSYEQYF
TRBV9	TRBJ1-2	.	.	TGTGCCAGCAGCGTAGTAAGTGAGACAGCTTATGGCTACACCTTC	CASSVVSETAYGYTF
TRBV4-3	TRBJ2-7	TRBD1	.	TGCGCCAGCAGCTCCGGGACAGGGACCTACGAGCAGTACTTC	CASSSGTGTYEQYF
TRBV29-1	TRBJ1-2	TRBD1	.	TGCAGCGTTGATCCTGAGGACAGGGCCTTGGGAGGCTACACCTTC	CSVDPEDRALGGYTF
TRBV19	TRBJ1-2	.	.	TGTGCCAGTAGTATCCCAGGGTCGGCCTATGGCTACACCTTC	CASSIPGSAYGYTF
TRBV27	TRBJ2-7	.	.	TGTGCCAGCAGTCCTTACGCGGGAATCTACGAGCAGTACTTC	CASSPYAGIYEQYF
TRBV7-9	TRBJ2-7	.	medium-sized	TGTGCCAGCAGCCCTACCGGGCCAGGGCGCGAGCAGTACTTC	CASSPTGPGREQYF
TRBV4-3	TRBJ2-1	.	.	TGCGCCAGCAGCCAAGATGGAGGGGGGGACTACAATGAGCAGTTCTTC	CASSQDGGGDYNEQFF
TRBV11-2	TRBJ2-7	.	.	TGTGCCAGCACCCAGACACAGGGCGACGAGCAGTACTTC	CASTQTQGDEQYF
TRBV28	TRBJ2-7	.	.	TGTGCCAGCAGTACACCTATCAGGGGTGGCTCCTACGAGCAGTACTTC	CASSTPIRGGSYEQYF
TRBV15	TRBJ1-1	.	.	TGTGCCACCAGCACTCCGGGGGTGGCTGAAGCTTTCTTT	CATSTPGVAEAFF
TRBV19	TRBJ2-7	TRBD1	.	TGTGCCAGTAGTATGTGGGGACAGTCCTACGAGCAGTACTTC	CASSMWGQSYEQYF
TRBV28	TRBJ2-1	.	.	TGTGCCAGCAGTTTGCCGCAGGGCTACAATGAGCAGTTCTTC	CASSLPQGYNEQFF
TRBV6-5	TRBJ1-1	.	.	TGTGCCAGCAGTTTTACAGGGAACACTGAAGCTTTCTTT	CASSFTGNTEAFF
TRBV7-9	TRBJ1-2	TRBD1	once	TGTGCCAGCAGCTCGGACCGGCAGGGGGCTAACTATGGCTACACCTTC	CASSSDRQGANYGYTF
TRBV4-3	TRBJ1-3	.	medium-sized	TGCGCCAGCAGCCAAGATCGCAGGGGTGGAAACACCATATATTTT	CASSQDRRGGNTIYF
TRBV28	TRBJ2-7	TRBD1	.	TGTGCCAGCAGTTACGGGACAGGGTATTACGAGCAGTACTTC	CASSYGTGYYEQYF
TRBV4-2	TRBJ2-1	TRBD1	.	TGTGCCAGCAGCCCCCAAGACGTGGGGACAGGGGATTACAATGAGCAGTTCTTC	CASSPQDVGTGDYNEQFF
TRBV19	TRBJ2-7	.	few	TGTGCCAGTAGTCCGTTGTGGGGGCCAAACTACGAGCAGTACTTC	CASSPLWGPNYEQYF
TRBV7-9	TRBJ2-7	TRBD1	.	TGTGCCAGCAGCTACCAGACAGGGACCAGGTACGAGCAGTACTTC	CASSYQTGTRYEQYF
TRBV9	TRBJ2-3	TRBD2	.	TGTGCCAGCAGCGTAGGGACTAGCGGAATCACAGATACGCAGTATTTT	CASSVGTSGITDTQYF
TRBV19	TRBJ1-2	.	.	TGTGCCAGTAGTATTTGGAGATCCCCGGGCTATGGCTACACCTTC	CASSIWRSPGYGYTF
TRBV4-2	TRBJ1-1	TRBD1	.	TGTGCCAGCAGCCAAGGTAGGACAGGGGAGGGCCACACTGAAGCTTTCTTT	CASSQGRTGEGHTEAFF
TRBV30	TRBJ1-5	TRBD1	.	TGTGCCTGGGACCAGGGACAGGGGGCGATTGGCAATCAGCCCCAGCATTTT	CAWDQGQGAIGNQPQHF
TRBV5-4	TRBJ2-7	TRBD2	few	TGCGCCAGCAGCCCTGGTCTAGCGGGAACCGGGGGGGAGCAGTACTTC	CASSPGLAGTGGEQYF
TRBV19	TRBJ2-7	.	.	TGTGCCAGTAGTATAGCCGCTAGCGAATTCTCCTACGAGCAGTACTTC	CASSIAASEFSYEQYF
TRBV7-9	TRBJ2-4	.	once	TGTGCCAGCAGCATCTGGACAGACCTAGCCAAAAACATTCAGTACTTC	CASSIWTDLAKNIQYF
TRBV10-2	TRBJ2-7	.	.	TGCGCCAGCAGTGAGGCCCGAGGGCCCCCGGAGCAGTACTTC	CASSEARGPPEQYF